This T cell receptor beta chain originates from a study of blood T cell repertoires in COVID-19. The data were produced by immunoSEQ multiplex PCR, yet TCRdb's version contains in-frame clones alone and is incomplete. Found here are a few hundred thousand clones, about 85% of them singletons; the top ten hold 4.1%. This clone was seen only once. CDR1 is SGHAT, CDR2 FQNNGV, per germline. The CDR3 has 15 amino acids. The junction had 8 bases not matched to a gene; V was cut back by 3 bases and J by 10 bases. This sequence originates from a woman aged 45-65 years with active or convalescent COVID-19. The chain has TRBV11-2 and TRBJ1-6, with TRBD1 matching 8 bases. What was sequenced was peripheral blood. Here the CDR3 reads CASSLEGRGRSPLHF. The CDR3 bases are TGTGCCAGCAGCTTGGAAGGCAGGGGGCGATCACCCCTCCACTTT.